This T cell receptor (beta chain) came from a study of cytomegalovirus exposure and HLA in healthy donors. The ends lost 6 bases at V and 5 bases at J; junction bases unmatched: 7. This CDR3 has 13 residues. Germline V CDR1 and CDR2: MNHEY, SMNVEV (reference sequence). PCR used 60 Vbeta primers and 13 Jbeta primers. This table comes from immunoSEQ multiplex PCR, and its TCRdb copy is limited to in-frame clones, with some not included. Altogether approximately 160,000 clones are present, approximately 78% being singletons, with the ten largest covering 0.77%. Notes on this clone: What it recognizes is unknown.

Study-wide points: Immune exposure data for these donors was limited to CMV serostatus. In vitro, three CMV-associated chains proved specific for CMV antigens.

The source material was PBMCs. The chain has TRBV27 and TRBJ2-7; 7 nucleotides line up with TRBD1. This receptor was identified in a woman younger than 30 in good health and CMV-seronegative. The CDR3 bases are TGTGCCAGCAGCCCTCGAGGGGGCCACGAGCAGTACTTC. Its protein product is CASSPRGGHEQYF.